These 30 T cell receptor beta chains came from one sample sequenced in a study of blood T cell repertoires in COVID-19 (dated by TCRdb to 2019 to 2021). To prepare the library, the immunoSEQ multiplex PCR assay was applied. This is the immuneACCESS table as TCRdb keeps it, with only in-frame sequences that have V and J called. A part of the clones is gone; compared with another copy, unresolved V genes explain less than half, and the rest is unexplained. Present in this sample are around 370,000 clones, 90% of which were seen just once. Of the sample, 6.5% falls within the top ten clones. The sequencing input was peripheral blood. The source of these receptors is a man aged 18 to 29 with active or convalescent COVID-19.

The chain has TRBV6-1 and TRBJ1-4, with D perhaps TRBD1 (6 bases). CDR1 is MNHNS, CDR2 SASEGT, per germline. V gave up 2 bases and J gave up 0 bases, with 16 bases separating them. The CDR3 consists of 18 residues. CDR3 nucleotide sequence: TGTGCCAGCAGTGAATTAGGACAGATAACTGCAACTAATGAAAAACTGTTTTTT. Protein product: CASSELGQITATNEKLFF.

The V call is TRBV4-1, the J call TRBJ2-1; tentative D call: TRBD2 (6 bases). Germline CDR1 reads MGHRA; CDR2 reads YSYEKL. Trimming shortened V by 4 bases and J by 0 bases, and 13 bases separated the two germline ends. The CDR3 is 16 residues long. CDR3 nucleotide sequence: TGCGCCAGCAGCCCAAGGGGCGGGGTCTCCTACAATGAGCAGTTCTTC. It translates to CASSPRGGVSYNEQFF.

CDR3 coding DNA: TGTGCCAGCTTAACCGGGGGAGATCATGAGCAGTTCTTC. Translated, it gives CASLTGGDHEQFF. The rearrangement joins TRBV18 to TRBJ2-1; D may be TRBD2 (6 bases). The CDR3 length is 13 residues. V shed 7 bases and J shed 8 bases, with 15 bases lying between them. The V gene's germline CDR1 is KGHSH and CDR2 LQKENI.

V is TRBV28 and J is TRBJ1-2, with 7 bases that match TRBD1. CDR3 length: 17 residues. Germline CDR1 is MDHEN and CDR2 is SYDVKM. Trimming took 2 bases from V and 6 from J; bases not matched to a gene: 15. Here the CDR3 DNA reads TGTGCCAGCAGTTTACCCCCCCCGGCAGGGGGGAAGGATGGCTACACCTTC. Protein product: CASSLPPPAGGKDGYTF.

The gene calls are TRBV9 and TRBJ1-3, with 11 bases fitting TRBD1. The CDR3 consists of 16 residues. V shed 1 base and J 3 bases; nucleotides not matched to a gene: 3. Germline V lookup: CDR1 SGDLS, CDR2 YYNGEE. The CDR3 protein is CASSVSGTGGGNTIYF. The CDR3 coding sequence is TGTGCCAGCAGCGTAAGCGGGACAGGGGGTGGAAACACCATATATTTT.

The V gene is TRBV27, the J gene TRBJ2-7, with 9 bases that match TRBD1. Germline V gene sequence: CDR1 MNHEY, CDR2 SMNVEV (reference sequence). V lost 4 bases and J lost 4; bases outside the gene matches: 8. This CDR3 is 15 amino acids long. CDR3 region: CASSSPGQGRYEQYF. The CDR3 DNA reads TGTGCCAGCAGTTCGCCTGGACAGGGGCGTTACGAGCAGTACTTC.

The chain joins TRBV6-5 to TRBJ2-7; TRBD1 matches 9 bases. This CDR3 has 14 amino acids. Trimming took 5 bases from V and 3 from J; bases not matched to a gene: 5. Germline loops: CDR1 MNHEY, CDR2 SVGAGI. CDR3 residues: CASSNTGGFYEQYF. CDR3 nucleotides: TGTGCCAGCAGTAATACAGGGGGCTTCTACGAGCAGTACTTC.

CDR3 nucleotides: TGTGCCAGCAGCTCCGGACTAGCGGGGGGGAAGACCCAGTACTTC. Translated: CASSSGLAGGKTQYF. J is TRBJ2-5 and V is TRBV28, with 15 bases lining up with TRBD2. The CDR3 contains 15 residues. Germline values: CDR1 MDHEN, CDR2 SYDVKM. The V segment lost 6 bases and the J segment 6 bases; nucleotides outside the gene matches: 5.

The table lists this clone with a few counts. The sample carries other DNA sequences with the same CDR3. The CDR3 loop reads CASSRTATNEKLFF. The CDR3 region has the DNA TGTGCCAGCAGCCGGACAGCAACTAATGAAAAACTGTTTTTT. The chain links TRBV27 to TRBJ1-4; D is perhaps TRBD1 (6 bases). CDR3 length equals 14 residues. Germline V gene lookup returns CDR1 MNHEY and CDR2 SMNVEV (reference sequence). Trimming pared 6 bases from V and 0 bases from J, leaving 8 bases between.

The chain recombines TRBV6-5 with TRBJ1-1, with D possibly being TRBD1 (5 bases). Germline V lookup: CDR1 MNHEY, CDR2 SVGAGI. The CDR3 consists of 13 residues. Trimming shortened V by 7 bases and J by 9 bases, and 18 bases separated the two germline ends. This CDR3 reads CASIPSGGQKAFF. CDR3 coding DNA: TGTGCCAGCATTCCAAGCGGGGGTCAGAAAGCTTTCTTT.

The genes are TRBV7-2 and TRBJ1-6, with D uncertain. Germline loops: CDR1 SGHTA, CDR2 FQGNSA. This CDR3 has 16 residues. V lost 5 bases to trimming and J lost 6 bases, with 17 bases between them. In DNA form, the CDR3 reads TGTGCCAGCAGCAACATTCTAGCTGGATCTAATTCACCCCTCCACTTT. Its protein product is CASSNILAGSNSPLHF.

The rearrangement links TRBV7-2 to TRBJ2-1; 8 bases map to TRBD1. V dropped 4 bases and J dropped 4; count of bases not matched to a gene: 6. This CDR3 is 15 amino acids long. Germline CDR1 reads SGHTA; CDR2 reads FQGNSA. The CDR3 protein is CASSWGTGEYNEQFF. CDR3 in DNA: TGTGCCAGCAGCTGGGGGACAGGAGAATACAATGAGCAGTTCTTC.

This rearrangement joins TRBV7-9 to TRBJ1-2, with D perhaps TRBD1 (6 bases). CDR1 and CDR2 (germline): SEHNR, FQNEAQ (reference sequence). The ends were cut back, 4 bases at V and 2 bases at J, with 11 bases in the middle. The CDR3 has 14 residues. The CDR3 loop reads CASSWDKKNYGYTF. The CDR3 DNA is TGTGCCAGCAGCTGGGACAAGAAGAACTATGGCTACACCTTC.

This chain links TRBV18 with TRBJ2-7, with 9 bases aligning to TRBD2. The V gene's germline CDR1 is KGHSH and CDR2 LQKENI. Trimming removed 3 bases from V and 1 base from J; junction bases left unmatched: 10. The CDR3 totals 17 residues. The CDR3: CASSPQGSGRSSYEQYF. The CDR3, as DNA: TGTGCCAGCTCACCCCAGGGGAGCGGGAGGTCTTCCTACGAGCAGTACTTC.

This clone was counted between two and nine times. The identical CDR3 is also encoded by other nucleotide sequences in the sample. The rearrangement uses TRBV11-3 and TRBJ1-1; D uncertain. Germline CDR1 SGHNT, CDR2 YENEEA. V lost 1 base, J lost 1 base, and 4 bases lay in between. The CDR3 sequence is 13 residues long. The CDR3 here is CASSLGGNTEAFF. The CDR3 DNA follows: TGTGCCAGCAGCTTAGGCGGGAACACTGAAGCTTTCTTT.

This sequence joins TRBV7-3 and TRBJ1-5, with unresolved D. The CDR3 covers 13 residues. Deletions cut 0 bases from V and 4 bases from J, with 4 bases between. Germline V gives CDR1 SGHTA, CDR2 FQGTGA. The CDR3 spells CASSLTSNQPQHF. CDR3 DNA: TGTGCCAGCAGCTTAACGAGTAATCAGCCCCAGCATTTT.

This clone was detected once. The chain employs TRBV5-1 and TRBJ2-2; 8 bases align to TRBD2. From germline, CDR1 is SGHRS and CDR2 YFSETQ. This CDR3 has 16 residues. V shed 0 bases, J shed 2 bases, and the junction held 3 bases outside the gene matches. CDR3 protein: CASSLDGGANTGELFF. The CDR3 DNA reads TGCGCCAGCAGCTTGGACGGGGGGGCCAACACCGGGGAGCTGTTTTTT. The full variable domain, completed using reference TRBV5-1 and TRBJ2-2, is KAGVTQTPRYLIKTRGQQVTLSCSPISGHRSVSWYQQTPGQGLQFLFEYFSETQRNKGNFPGRFSGRQFSNSRSEMNVSTLELGDSALYLCASSLDGGANTGELFFGEGSRLTVL.

This rearrangement joins TRBV10-3 to TRBJ1-1; TRBD1 might be the D (5 bases). Germline-derived CDR1 and CDR2 are ENHRY and SYGVKD. V was pared by 6 bases and J by 0 bases, with 8 bases between. The CDR3 is 13 amino acids. The CDR3, as DNA: TGTGCCATCAGCGGGGGGATGAACACTGAAGCTTTCTTT. Translation gives CAISGGMNTEAFF.

The CDR3 is CASSLPGHFSSPLHF. The CDR3 DNA sequence: TGTGCCAGCAGTCTTCCGGGACATTTCTCTTCACCCCTCCACTTT. The chain is built from TRBV6-2 or TRBV6-3 and TRBJ1-6, with a tentative D call TRBD1 (6 bases). The V end lost 5 bases, the J end lost 9 bases, and 17 bases lay between the germline ends. Germline CDR1 reads MNHEY; CDR2 reads SVGEGT. This CDR3 is built from 15 residues.

This chain connects TRBV5-1 to TRBJ1-2; 9 bases map to TRBD1. The CDR3 is 15 residues long. Germline V gene sequence: CDR1 SGHRS, CDR2 YFSETQ. The ends lost 4 bases at V and 4 bases at J; junction bases unmatched: 8. This CDR3 is CASSPRTGAPYGYTF. The CDR3, as DNA: TGCGCCAGCAGCCCACGGACAGGGGCTCCCTATGGCTACACCTTC.

This clone has more than one count but fewer than ten. The chain couples TRBV6-6 to TRBJ1-1; D not resolved. The ends were cut back, 6 bases at V and 1 base at J, with 15 bases in the middle. The CDR3 consists of 15 residues. Germline-derived CDR1 and CDR2 are MNHNY and SVGAGI (reference sequence). CDR3 sequence (DNA): TGTGCCAGCAGCCGTCCCGGTTTTCAGAACACTGAAGCTTTCTTT. Protein sequence: CASSRPGFQNTEAFF.

J is TRBJ2-2 and V is TRBV2; 7 nucleotides agree with TRBD1. Trimming at V came to 0 bases and at J to 7 bases, leaving 11 bases not matched to a gene. Germline assignment: CDR1 SNHLY and CDR2 FYNNEI. The CDR3 runs to 17 residues. In DNA, the CDR3 is TGTGCCAGCAGTGAAGCAGATAGAAGGGGGCTCGGCGGGGAGCTGTTTTTT. It specifies CASSEADRRGLGGELFF.

The CDR3 here is CASTADPSRGYGYTF. The DNA for the CDR3 is TGTGCCAGCACCGCGGACCCATCTCGGGGCTATGGCTACACCTTC. The chain couples TRBV14 to TRBJ1-2, with no clear D. The CDR3 length is 15 residues. V was trimmed by 7 bases and J by 4 bases, leaving 19 bases between them. Per the germline V gene, CDR1 is SGHDN and CDR2 is FVKESK. The whole variable domain, filled in from reference TRBV14 and TRBJ1-2, reads EAGVTQFPSHSVIEKGQTVTLRCDPISGHDNLYWYRRVMGKEIKFLLHFVKESKQDESGMPNNRFLAERTGGTYSTLKVQPAELEDSGVYFCASTADPSRGYGYTFGSGTRLTVV.

V usage is TRBV2 and J usage is TRBJ1-2, with TRBD1 identical over 8 bases. The J segment lost 4 bases and the V segment lost 4 bases, leaving 5 bases of the junction unmatched. Germline-derived CDR1 and CDR2 are SNHLY and FYNNEI. This CDR3 is built from 14 residues. The CDR3 nucleotides read TGTGCCAGCAGTGGGACAGGGAGGGCCTATGGCTACACCTTC. Translating it yields CASSGTGRAYGYTF.

The chain joins TRBV5-4 to TRBJ2-7; TRBD1 might be the D (7 bases). This CDR3 is built from 15 residues. The germline V and J ends were trimmed by 4 bases and 1 base, with 15 bases remaining between them. Germline lookup yields CDR1 SGHNT and CDR2 YYREEE (reference sequence). CDR3 bases: TGTGCCAGCAGCGACCGCCAGGGGGGATCCTACGAGCAGTACTTC. Its protein is CASSDRQGGSYEQYF. Using reference TRBV5-4 and TRBJ2-7 for the parts outside the CDR3, the full variable domain is ETGVTQSPTHLIKTRGQQVTLRCSSQSGHNTVSWYQQALGQGPQFIFQYYREEENGRGNFPPRFSGLQFPNYSSELNVNALELDDSALYLCASSDRQGGSYEQYFGPGTRLTVT.

V is TRBV28 and J is TRBJ2-1, with TRBD1 as a possible D gene (5 bases). Between the trimmed V and J ends, which lost 3 bases and 0 bases, there was a span of 12 bases. This CDR3 is 16 amino acids long. Germline CDR1 is MDHEN and CDR2 is SYDVKM. CDR3 amino acids: CASSFNGAGSYNEQFF. DNA of the CDR3: TGTGCCAGCAGTTTTAATGGGGCTGGCTCCTACAATGAGCAGTTCTTC.

This clone was seen just once. The rearrangement joins TRBV27 to TRBJ1-5, with D uncertain. This CDR3 spans 15 amino acids. From germline, CDR1 is MNHEY and CDR2 SMNVEV (reference sequence). V lost 4 bases and J lost 2, with 12 bases in between. CDR3 nucleotide sequence: TGTGCCAGCAGTTCTGCGGGCCGGGGCAATCAGCCCCAGCATTTT. Translated: CASSSAGRGNQPQHF.

The chain uses TRBV27 and TRBJ2-5; TRBD1 matches at 7 bases. J was trimmed by 4 bases and V by 5 bases; bases with no gene match: 4. The length of the CDR3 is 13 residues. In germline, CDR1 is MNHEY, CDR2 SMNVEV (reference sequence). In DNA form, the CDR3 reads TGTGCCAGCAGTCCGGGGACAGTAGAGACCCAGTACTTC. Its protein product is CASSPGTVETQYF.

This CDR3 reads CASSRTLTYEQYF. CDR3 DNA: TGTGCCAGCAGCCGGACACTTACCTACGAGCAGTACTTC. The chain recombines TRBV5-5 with TRBJ2-7; possible D gene TRBD1, 5 bases. Trimming removed 4 bases from V and 2 bases from J, with 10 bases in between. The germline V gene has CDR1 SGHKS and CDR2 YYEKEE (reference sequence). This CDR3 has 13 residues.

This clone was seen once. The CDR3 sequence: CASSLAVSGNTIYF. CDR3 nucleotide sequence: TGTGCCAGCAGCCTCGCAGTCTCTGGAAACACCATATATTTT. The rearrangement joins TRBV6-5 to TRBJ1-3; D is uncertain. Germline values: CDR1 MNHEY, CDR2 SVGAGI. V lost 6 bases to trimming and J lost 0 bases, with 9 bases between them. The CDR3 covers 14 residues.